The 5 T cell receptor beta chains below were found in one sample sequenced in a study of T cells in Graves' hyperthyroidism and ophthalmopathy. RNA transcripts gave rise to amplified TCR beta CDR3 regions. RT-PCR in the first round (using the HTBI primer set) targeted the TCR CDR3. MiXCR, run by TCRdb on the multiplex PCR reads, gives a single entry per CDR3 protein. The sample yields 500,000 to 750,000 distinct CDR3 sequences, 15% to 19% seen once. Specimen: blood. Receptor source: a woman aged 25 to 39 with Graves' hyperthyroidism.

This clonotype was seen a handful of times. The chain links TRBV6-1 to TRBJ2-7, with 10 bases aligning to TRBD1. The CDR3 spans 14 residues. Trimming at V came to 5 bases and at J to 6 bases, leaving 7 bases not matched to a gene. CDR1 is MNHNS and CDR2 is SASEGT in the germline V gene. The CDR3 reads CASSLVTGGSEQYF. CDR3 bases: TGTGCCAGCAGTTTAGTGACAGGGGGCTCCGAGCAGTACTTC.

The rearrangement links TRBV7-3 to TRBJ2-2, with 7 bases identical to TRBD1. CDR1 and CDR2 (germline): SGHTA, FQGTGA. Losses at the gene ends were 5 bases for V and 4 bases for J; bases not matched to a gene: 7. The CDR3 is 15 residues long. The CDR3 nucleotides read TGTGCCAGCAGCCCGACAGGGTCGAGCACCGGGGAGCTGTTTTTT. This translates into CASSPTGSSTGELFF.

This chain joins TRBV5-1 and TRBJ2-2, with 8 bases that match TRBD2. This CDR3 comprises 16 residues. Per germline, CDR1 SGHRS and CDR2 YFSETQ. Trimming removed 0 bases from V and 0 bases from J; junction bases left unmatched: 1. In DNA, the CDR3 is TGCGCCAGCAGCTTGGAGACTAGCGCGAACACCGGGGAGCTGTTTTTT. Translation gives CASSLETSANTGELFF.

This clonotype appeared a few times. The rearrangement joins TRBV7-9 to TRBJ1-1; 7 positions match TRBD1. V trimming: 4 bases; J trimming: 1 base; junction bases outside the gene matches: 3. Germline CDR1 SEHNR, CDR2 FQNEAQ (reference sequence). This CDR3 comprises 14 residues. The CDR3 DNA is TGTGCCAGCAGCTCGGGGGACAGGAACACTGAAGCTTTCTTT. Protein product: CASSSGDRNTEAFF.

This clonotype was observed at least ten times. The genes are TRBV30 and TRBJ2-2; D is unclear. The germline CDR1 and CDR2 sequences are GTSNPN and SVGIG (reference sequence). The ends were cut back, 0 bases at V and 4 bases at J, with 6 bases in the middle. This CDR3 region has 13 residues. The CDR3: CAWSVAITGELFF. CDR3 in DNA: TGTGCCTGGAGTGTAGCTATCACCGGGGAGCTGTTTTTT.